This T cell receptor (beta chain) appears in the sequencing data of a study of blood T cell repertoires in COVID-19. On the study more broadly: In each case, the material was cDNA or gDNA derived from T cells, B-cell-depleted T cells, or PBMCs.

The trim removed 1 base at V and 4 bases at J, leaving 3 bases unmatched. Germline-derived CDR1 and CDR2 are SGHNT and YYREEE (reference sequence). The CDR3 contains 14 residues. Assay used: immunoSEQ multiplex PCR; TCRdb lists only in-frame clones, some missing. The sample holds 200,000 to 300,000 clones, about nine tenths seen once. V usage is TRBV5-4 and J usage is TRBJ1-1, with 8 nucleotides matching TRBD1. The sequenced sample consisted of peripheral blood. The TCR originated in a man aged 30 to 45 with COVID-19, enrolled during active disease. DNA for the CDR3: TGTGCCAGCAGCTTGCAGGGGGCAGGCACTGAAGCTTTCTTT. It translates to CASSLQGAGTEAFF.